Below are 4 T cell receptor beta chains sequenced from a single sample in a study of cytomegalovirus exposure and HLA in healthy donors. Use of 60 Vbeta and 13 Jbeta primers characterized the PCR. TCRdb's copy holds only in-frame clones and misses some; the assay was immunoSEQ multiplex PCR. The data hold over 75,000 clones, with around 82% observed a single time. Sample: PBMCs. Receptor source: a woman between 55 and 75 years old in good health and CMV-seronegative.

CDR3 amino acids: CASILTSYSNQPQHF. In DNA, the CDR3 is TGTGCCAGCATCTTGACATCCTATAGCAATCAGCCCCAGCATTTT. J is TRBJ1-5 and V is TRBV6-6; no definite D call. The V gene lost 7 bases and the J gene lost 0 bases, with 13 bases spanning the gap. Germline V gene lookup returns CDR1 MNHNY and CDR2 SVGAGI (reference sequence). The CDR3 has 15 residues.

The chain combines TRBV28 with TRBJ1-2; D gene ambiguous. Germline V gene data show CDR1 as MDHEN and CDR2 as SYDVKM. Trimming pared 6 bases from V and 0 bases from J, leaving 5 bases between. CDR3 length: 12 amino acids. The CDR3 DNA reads TGTGCCAGCAGGAGAGCTAACTATGGCTACACCTTC. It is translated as CASRRANYGYTF.

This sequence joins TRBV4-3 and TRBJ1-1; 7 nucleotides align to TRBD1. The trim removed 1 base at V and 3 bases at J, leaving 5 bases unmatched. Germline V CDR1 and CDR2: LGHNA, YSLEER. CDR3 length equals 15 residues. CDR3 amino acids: CASSQVGQLYTEAFF. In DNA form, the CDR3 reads TGCGCCAGCAGCCAAGTGGGACAGCTTTACACTGAAGCTTTCTTT.

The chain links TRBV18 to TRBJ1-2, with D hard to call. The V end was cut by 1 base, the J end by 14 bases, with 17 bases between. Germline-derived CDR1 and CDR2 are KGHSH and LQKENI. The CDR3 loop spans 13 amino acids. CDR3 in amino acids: CASSPQTDPPWTF. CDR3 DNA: TGTGCCAGCTCACCACAAACAGATCCGCCTTGGACCTTC.